These 30 T cell receptor beta chains originate from one sample sequenced in a study of glioma-infiltrating T cells. Using RNA template, CDR3s of TCR alpha and beta were amplified with iRepertoire arm-PCR. TCRdb used MiXCR to reprocess the multiplex PCR reads, holding one entry per CDR3 protein. The sample shows approximately 140,000 distinct CDR3 sequences, 20% to 25% of them seen only once. Sequencing was done on a sample of glioma tissue, nonneoplastic brain tissue, or PBMCs (not recorded which). The origin of the receptors is a human donor with low-grade glioma or glioblastoma, undergoing nonglioma brain surgery, or in good health (not recorded which).

In the case of this clonotype: Given a much more abundant clone one base away, this may be a read error. The chain links TRBV27 to TRBJ1-2; the D gene is possibly TRBD1 (5 bases). Germline V gene lookup returns CDR1 MNHEY and CDR2 SMNVEV (reference sequence). The length of the CDR3 is 14 residues. The CDR3 region is CAGSFRRAGYGYTF. DNA of the CDR3: TGTGCCGGCAGTTTTCGCAGGGCTGGCTATGGCTACACCTTC.

The chain employs TRBV15 and TRBJ2-7; 7 bases are a match to TRBD2. Trimming took 6 bases from V and 1 from J; bases not matched to a gene: 9. This CDR3 region has 15 residues. Germline V gene lookup returns CDR1 LNHNV and CDR2 YYDKDF (reference sequence). CDR3 DNA: TGTGCCACCAGTCATCTAGGGAGGGATTCCTACGAGCAGTACGTC. Protein product: CATSHLGRDSYEQYV.

For this clonotype: Relative to the germline gene, one junction end is altered; a read error may explain this. This rearrangement joins TRBV7-2 to TRBJ2-5; D possibly corresponds to TRBD2 (6 bases). Germline CDR1 is SGHTA and CDR2 is FQGNSA. The CDR3 totals 15 residues. The CDR3 nucleotides read TGTGCCAGCAGCCCCCCCCGAGCGCGGGGAGAGGCCCAGTACTTC. Its protein product is CASSPPRARGEAQYF.

V usage is TRBV15 and J usage is TRBJ1-4; no clear D. CDR3 size: 14 residues. Per the germline V gene, CDR1 is LNHNV and CDR2 is YYDKDF (reference sequence). Trimming cost V 6 bases and J 6 bases, with 14 bases left between them. CDR3 bases: TGTGCCACCAGGGGAAGCCATGGCCATGAAAAACTGTTTTTT. This translates into CATRGSHGHEKLFF.

This clonotype appeared many times. The chain couples TRBV6-1 to TRBJ2-3, with D unresolved. The CDR3 is 15 amino acids. The germline V gene encodes CDR1 MNHNS and CDR2 SASEGT. V was cut by 4 bases and J by 0 bases, with 11 bases left in between. CDR3: CASSALGLSTDTQYF. For the CDR3, the DNA is TGTGCCAGCAGTGCCCTGGGCCTAAGCACAGATACGCAGTATTTT.

This clonotype was seen just once. A single base separates this from a much larger clone, so it may be a read error. The V call is TRBV28, the J call TRBJ1-1; no definite D call. The CDR3 has 15 residues. Trimming pared 3 bases from V and 6 bases from J, leaving 17 bases between. From germline, CDR1 is MDHEN and CDR2 SYDVKM. CDR3 bases: TGTGCCAGCAGTTTCCCGCCCCCGGATAACGCTGAAGCTTTCTTT. It yields the protein CASSFPPPDNAEAFF.

The chain employs TRBV2 and TRBJ1-1; D gene uncertain. CDR1 and CDR2 from the germline V gene are SNHLY and FYNNEI. The CDR3 runs 13 residues. V was clipped by 3 bases and J by 1 base, with 6 bases between them. CDR3: CASSDEGNTEAFF. DNA for the CDR3: TGTGCCAGCAGTGATGAGGGGAACACTGAAGCTTTCTTT. The full variable domain, in which reference TRBV2 and TRBJ1-1 provide the parts outside the CDR3, is EPEVTQTPSHQVTQMGQEVILRCVPISNHLYFYWYRQILGQKVEFLVSFYNNEISEKSEIFDDQFSVERPDGSNFTLKIRSTKLEDSAMYFCASSDEGNTEAFFGQGTRLTVV.

The rearrangement uses TRBV7-2 and TRBJ2-5; D may correspond to TRBD1 or TRBD2 (5 bases each). The J call is doubtful: the DNA matches TRBJ2-7 better. CDR3 length: 14 amino acids. Germline CDR1 SGHTA, CDR2 FQGNSA. The CDR3 region is CASSLRGQSYEQYF. CDR3 bases: TGTGCCAGCAGCTTACGGGGCCAGTCCTACGAGCAGTACTTC.

The chain employs TRBV20-1 and TRBJ1-4; D gene uncertain. CDR1 and CDR2 from the germline V gene are DFQATT and SNEGSKA (reference sequence). This CDR3 has 16 residues. Trimming removed 5 bases from V and 2 bases from J, with 18 bases in between. The CDR3 spells CSAFPPTAATNEKLFF. The CDR3 bases are TGCAGTGCTTTTCCACCCACAGCGGCTACTAATGAAAAACTGTTTTTT.

Only a few counts were recorded for this clonotype. The gene calls are TRBV2 and TRBJ1-5; 11 nucleotides align to TRBD1. The CDR3 has 14 residues. Trimming cost V 9 bases and J 5 bases; bases outside gene matches: 6. Germline CDR1 reads SNHLY; CDR2 reads FYNNEI. The CDR3 DNA reads TGTGCCAGTTGGACAGGGGGCATATATCAGCCCCAGCATTTT. Its protein is CASWTGGIYQPQHF.

This clonotype was seen only a few times. The chain carries TRBV3-1 and TRBJ2-7, with D unresolved. This CDR3 contains 14 residues. Germline-derived CDR1 and CDR2 are LGHDT and YNNKEL (reference sequence). Deletions cut 4 bases from V and 4 bases from J, with 14 bases between. This CDR3 reads CASSRRYGEYEQYV. The CDR3 DNA sequence: TGTGCCAGCAGCCGTCGTTACGGTGAATACGAGCAGTACGTC.

The table lists this clonotype with many counts. The chain recombines TRBV6-2 or TRBV6-3 with TRBJ2-2; D possibly corresponds to TRBD1 (6 bases). Per the germline V gene, CDR1 is MNHEY and CDR2 is SVGEGT. This CDR3 is built from 17 residues. Trimming stripped 2 bases from V and 0 bases from J, with 13 bases between. The CDR3 sequence is CASSYHRARPNTGELFF. The DNA for the CDR3 is TGTGCCAGCAGTTACCACAGGGCTCGACCGAACACCGGGGAGCTGTTTTTT.

CDR3 coding DNA: TGTGCCAGCAGCTTGACAGGGGGCGCAGGCGCTGAAGCTTTCTTT. It yields the protein CASSLTGGAGAEAFF. The chain couples TRBV7-9 to TRBJ2-3; 10 nucleotides align to TRBD1. The tail of the sequence fits TRBJ1-1 better, so the J call may be wrong. Germline V gene lookup returns CDR1 SEHNR and CDR2 FQNEAQ (reference sequence). This CDR3 contains 15 residues.

This clonotype was observed many times. The chain uses TRBV20-1 and TRBJ2-7; TRBD2 matches at 12 bases. The CDR3 covers 16 residues. In germline, CDR1 is DFQATT, CDR2 SNEGSKA (reference sequence). J lost 4 bases, V lost 3 bases, and 10 bases had no gene match. The CDR3 protein is CSASPLGGLAGYEQYV. CDR3 bases: TGCAGTGCTAGCCCCTTGGGAGGACTAGCGGGGTACGAGCAGTACGTC.

In DNA, the CDR3 is TGCGCCAGCAGCTTGGATGCCAGGGGCAGCTCACCCCTCCACTTT. This encodes CASSLDARGSSPLHF. The chain is built from TRBV5-1 and TRBJ1-6; possible D gene TRBD1, 6 bases. CDR1 and CDR2 (germline): SGHRS, YFSETQ. The length of the CDR3 is 15 residues. Between the trimmed V and J ends, which lost 0 bases and 10 bases, there was a span of 14 bases.

The rearrangement uses TRBV20-1 and TRBJ1-4; 8 bases are shared with TRBD1. The CDR3 totals 14 residues. V lost 6 bases, J lost 0 bases, and 3 bases stayed unmatched. Per germline, CDR1 DFQATT and CDR2 SNEGSKA (reference sequence). This chain's CDR3 is CSAEQGATNEKLFF. The CDR3 DNA is TGCAGTGCAGAACAGGGGGCAACTAATGAAAAACTGTTTTTT.

As concerns this clonotype: This may stem from a read error, because a much larger clone lies one nucleotide away. This chain connects TRBV20-1 to TRBJ1-2, with D possibly matching TRBD1 (6 bases). V lost 5 bases and J 7 bases, leaving 23 bases between the germline ends. CDR3 length equals 15 residues. The germline V gene encodes CDR1 DFQATT and CDR2 SNEGSKA (reference sequence). The CDR3 protein is CSAQEGQREICGYTF. In DNA form, the CDR3 reads TGCAGTGCTCAAGAAGGACAGAGGGAAATCTGTGGCTACACCTTC.

The chain recombines TRBV11-2 with TRBJ2-7; perhaps TRBD2 as D (6 bases). Trimming took 5 bases from V and 2 from J, leaving 13 bases between them. CDR1 is SGHAT, CDR2 FQNNGV, per germline. The CDR3 consists of 14 residues. The CDR3 DNA reads TGTGCCAGCAGCGCGGGACTGGGGGCCTACGAGCAGTACGTC. Its protein product is CASSAGLGAYEQYV.

The V call is TRBV3-1, the J call TRBJ1-2; no reliable D call. The CDR3 covers 14 residues. Germline V gives CDR1 LGHDT, CDR2 YNNKEL (reference sequence). Trimming took 4 bases from V and 0 from J, leaving 9 bases between them. The CDR3 region has the DNA TGTGCCAGCAGCCCAGCCGGGTCTAACTATGGCTACACCTTC. Amino acid sequence: CASSPAGSNYGYTF. Full variable domain (outside the CDR3, taken from reference TRBV3-1 and TRBJ1-2): DTAVSQTPKYLVTQMGNDKSIKCEQNLGHDTMYWYKQDSKKFLKIMFSYNNKELIINETVPNRFSPKSPDKAHLNLHINSLELGDSAVYFCASSPAGSNYGYTFGSGTRLTVV.

This clonotype was recorded at least ten times. The rearrangement joins TRBV3-1 to TRBJ2-1; D might be TRBD2 (5 bases). The germline V gene has CDR1 LGHDT and CDR2 YNNKEL (reference sequence). V gave up 3 bases and J gave up 6 bases, with 15 bases separating them. The CDR3 loop spans 15 amino acids. The CDR3 spells CASSQGPLARNEQFF. The CDR3 DNA follows: TGTGCCAGCAGCCAGGGTCCGCTAGCCCGCAATGAGCAGTTCTTC.

This clonotype was recorded at least ten times. This sequence joins TRBV4-1 and TRBJ2-3, with D hard to call. Germline CDR1 MGHRA, CDR2 YSYEKL. The V end was cut by 0 bases, the J end by 3 bases, with 10 bases between. The CDR3 sequence is 15 residues long. The CDR3 sequence is CASSQDPLGTDTQYF. The CDR3 DNA reads as TGCGCCAGCAGCCAAGATCCCCTGGGGACAGATACGCAGTATTTT.

This clonotype was picked up many times. CDR3 sequence reads: CASSPPGQGYNEQFF. CDR3 coding DNA: TGTGCCAGCAGTCCGCCGGGACAGGGCTACAATGAGCAGTTCTTC. The rearrangement joins TRBV27 to TRBJ2-1; 9 bases agree with TRBD1. The CDR3 has 15 amino acids. Trimming removed 5 bases from V and 3 bases from J; junction bases left unmatched: 5. Germline values: CDR1 MNHEY, CDR2 SMNVEV (reference sequence).

This clonotype was seen a handful of times. The rearrangement joins TRBV14 to TRBJ2-2; maybe TRBD2 (5 bases). The CDR3 covers 17 residues. Germline CDR1 reads SGHDN; CDR2 reads FVKESK. Deletions cut 2 bases from V and 3 bases from J, with 16 bases between. The CDR3 DNA sequence: TGTGCCAGCAGCCAACAAAGGAGGAGTTACGACACCGGGGAGCTGTTTTTT. As protein: CASSQQRRSYDTGELFF.

This clonotype was counted many times. The J gene is TRBJ2-7, the V gene TRBV7-9, with D possibly matching TRBD2 (6 bases). This CDR3 region has 13 residues. Trimming removed 5 bases at V and 2 bases at J, with 10 bases between. Germline V gene sequence: CDR1 SEHNR, CDR2 FQNEAQ (reference sequence). CDR3 bases: TGTGCCAGCAGCCCCCGCGGGGCCTACGAGCAGTACGTC. It specifies CASSPRGAYEQYV.

J is TRBJ1-5 and V is TRBV4-2; D is possibly TRBD1 (5 bases). With 0 bases removed from V and 2 bases from J, the gap between germline ends came to 8 bases. CDR1 and CDR2 from the germline V gene are LGHNA and YNFKEQ. This CDR3 has 15 amino acids. The CDR3: CASSQDRVGNQPQHF. The CDR3 bases are TGTGCCAGCAGCCAAGACAGGGTGGGCAATCAGCCCCAGCATTTT.

There are a few counts of this clonotype. The chain carries TRBV7-9 and TRBJ2-1, with D perhaps assigned TRBD1 or TRBD2 (5 bases each). V shed 10 bases and J shed 5 bases, with 15 bases lying between them. CDR1 is SEHNR, CDR2 FQNEAQ, per germline (reference sequence). The CDR3 totals 13 residues. This CDR3 is CATAMRDHNEQFF. DNA of the CDR3: TGTGCCACCGCCATGAGGGACCACAATGAGCAGTTCTTC.

This clonotype was recorded a few times. V and J are TRBV12-3 or TRBV12-4 and TRBJ1-3; D is perhaps TRBD1 (5 bases). This CDR3 spans 16 amino acids. Between the trimmed V and J ends, which lost 7 bases and 0 bases, there was a span of 16 bases. CDR3 nucleotides: TGTGCCAGCACCACTAGGGACGTCCGCTCTGGAAACACCATATATTTT. Translated: CASTTRDVRSGNTIYF.

Remarks on this clonotype: This may stem from a read error, because a much larger clone lies one nucleotide away. This sequence joins TRBV6-5 and TRBJ2-5, with 8 bases lining up with TRBD2. Germline CDR1 and CDR2: MNHEY and SVGAGI. The CDR3 contains 16 residues. As DNA, the CDR3 is TGTGCCAGCAGTTACCGATGGCGGGGGGCCCAAGGGACCCAGTACTTC. This codes for CASSYRWRGAQGTQYF.

This chain connects TRBV10-3 to TRBJ1-3; no clear D. Trimming removed 8 bases from V and 0 bases from J, with 8 bases in between. Germline CDR1 ENHRY, CDR2 SYGVKD. CDR3 length equals 13 residues. The CDR3 protein is CAIRTSSGNTIYF. The CDR3 nucleotides are TGTGCCATCCGTACCAGCTCTGGAAACACCATATATTTT.

This clonotype was recorded a few times. The chain couples TRBV29-1 to TRBJ1-2; D is perhaps TRBD1 (6 bases). The germline gives CDR1 SQVTM, CDR2 ANQGSEA. The CDR3 extends over 12 amino acids. Trimming left V 2 bases short and J 4 bases short, with 8 bases between. CDR3 in amino acids: CSVEPGVYGYTF. Here the CDR3 DNA reads TGCAGCGTTGAACCAGGGGTCTATGGCTACACCTTC.